Listed here is a single TCR beta chain. This entry belongs to a study of blood T cell repertoires in COVID-19. The overall study: Acute and convalescent COVID-19 samples came from the United States, Italy and Spain. PBMCs, B-cell-depleted T cells, or T cells provided the cDNA or gDNA that made up the material.

The CDR3 loop spans 16 amino acids. Self-reported history from a screening survey and questionnaire set each donor's cohort. Before being deemed recovered, Cohort 3 donors had two negative PCRs, clearance, or symptom resolution. Method: immunoSEQ multiplex PCR; TCRdb's copy keeps in-frame clones and lacks some. The table lists 110,000 to 150,000 clones, about 89% of them singletons. The receptor's source is a man aged 60 to 75 who had recovered from COVID-19. Sequenced sample: PBMCs or T cells enriched from blood (not recorded which). The V gene is TRBV21-1, the J gene TRBJ2-7; TRBD1 is taken as the D call from the table, unchecked against the DNA. TRBV21-1 is a pseudogene locus. The CDR3 sequence is CASSKAPQGSPYEQYF. CDR3 nucleotides: TGTGCCAGCAGCAAAGCCCCGCAGGGTTCCCCCTACGAGCAGTACTTC.